This paragraph reports one TCR beta chain. Its matching antigen is unknown. This entry belongs to a study of cytomegalovirus exposure and HLA in healthy donors. Study-level results: The authors later found TCR association rates varying by HLA locus, with DRB1 most and HLA-C fewest. The records held CMV serostatus as the only immune exposure information.

Germline V gene lookup returns CDR1 KGHSH and CDR2 LQKENI. The CDR3 sequence is 14 residues long. Trimming cost V 6 bases and J 3 bases, with 11 bases left between them. PCR used 60 Vbeta primers and 13 Jbeta primers. Using immunoSEQ multiplex PCR, the repertoire was profiled, and TCRdb retains in-frame clones only, with some absent. The sample holds roughly 240,000 clones; about 85% are singletons and the top ten take 0.24%. The chain uses TRBV18 and TRBJ1-4; D might be TRBD1 (6 bases). The receptor was isolated from a girl aged 2 to 9 in good health and CMV-seronegative. Sequencing input: PBMCs. The CDR3 nucleotides read TGTGCCAGCTCCCAGACAGGTTCTAATGAAAAACTGTTTTTT. Protein product: CASSQTGSNEKLFF.